This TCR beta chain was profiled in a study of siplizumab effects on memory and regulatory T cells. Clones were read by immunoSEQ multiplex PCR, and TCRdb kept only the in-frame ones, dropping some. The sample includes tens of thousands of clones, around 98% of them seen just once. Germline CDR1 MGHRA, CDR2 YSYEKL. This CDR3 has 17 amino acids. Losses at the gene ends were 0 bases for V and 2 bases for J; bases not matched to a gene: 7. The TCR comes from a human donor in good health. Input material: naive CD8+ T cells sorted from blood. The genes are TRBV4-1 and TRBJ2-7; 10 bases are shared with TRBD1. The CDR3 sequence: CASSQDKGQGITYEQYF. As DNA, the CDR3 is TGCGCCAGCAGCCAAGACAAGGGACAGGGGATTACCTACGAGCAGTACTTC.